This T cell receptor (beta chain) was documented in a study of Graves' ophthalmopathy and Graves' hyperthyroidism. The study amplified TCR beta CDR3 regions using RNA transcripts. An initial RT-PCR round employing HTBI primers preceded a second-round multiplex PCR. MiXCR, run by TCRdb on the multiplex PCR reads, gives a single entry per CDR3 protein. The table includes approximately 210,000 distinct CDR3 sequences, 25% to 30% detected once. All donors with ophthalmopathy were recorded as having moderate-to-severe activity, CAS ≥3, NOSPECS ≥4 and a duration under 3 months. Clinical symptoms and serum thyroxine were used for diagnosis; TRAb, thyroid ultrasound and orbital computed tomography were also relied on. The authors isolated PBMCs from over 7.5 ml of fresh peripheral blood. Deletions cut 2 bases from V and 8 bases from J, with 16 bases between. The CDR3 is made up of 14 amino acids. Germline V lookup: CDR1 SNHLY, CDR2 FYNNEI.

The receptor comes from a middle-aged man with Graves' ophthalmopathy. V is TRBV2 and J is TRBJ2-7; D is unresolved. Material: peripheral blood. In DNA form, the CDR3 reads TGTGCCAGCAGTGAATTAACCACCGCTAAAAAGCAGTACTTC. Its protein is CASSELTTAKKQYF.